Below are 25 T cell receptor beta chains sequenced from a single sample in a study of Ad26.COV2.S vaccination and SARS-CoV-2 variants. Treatment: around 19 received Ad26.COV2.S at low or high dose, single or two shots; 5 received placebo; per-sample allocation not given. After the first vaccine or placebo injection, samples were drawn on day 63. TCRdb keeps only in-frame clones here, not all; method: immunoSEQ multiplex PCR. Seen here are about 420,000 clones, roughly 88% observed once, and the top ten hold about 3.6%. The source was peripheral blood, collected in a trial of Ad26.COV2.S vaccine versus placebo. All receptors derive from a person between 18 and 65 years old who received the Ad26.COV2.S COVID-19 vaccine or a placebo.

The V gene is TRBV2, the J gene TRBJ2-7; TRBD1 matches at 8 bases. V dropped 6 bases and J dropped 2; count of bases not matched to a gene: 6. CDR3 length: 14 residues. CDR1 and CDR2 from the germline V gene are SNHLY and FYNNEI. CDR3 sequence: CASRDRGQAYEQYF. In DNA, the CDR3 is TGTGCCAGCAGGGATCGGGGACAGGCCTACGAGCAGTACTTC.

The rearrangement uses TRBV3-1 (or the pseudogene TRBV3-2) and TRBJ1-4; D uncertain. V was cut by 1 base and J by 8 bases, with 14 bases left in between. The CDR3 covers 15 residues. Germline V gene data show CDR1 as LGHDT and CDR2 as YNNKEL (reference sequence). The CDR3 DNA reads as TGTGCCAGCAGCCAAGGGAGGGCTCTCCAAGAAAAACTGTTTTTT. It is translated as CASSQGRALQEKLFF.

This clone was detected only once. The rearrangement joins TRBV5-4 to TRBJ1-1; D may be TRBD1 (6 bases). The germline gives CDR1 SGHNT, CDR2 YYREEE (reference sequence). V was clipped by 2 bases and J by 2 bases, with 13 bases between them. CDR3 length equals 15 residues. The CDR3 loop reads CASSFTQGRNTEAFF. The CDR3, as DNA: TGTGCCAGCAGCTTTACCCAGGGGAGAAACACTGAAGCTTTCTTT.

A note on this clone: The sample contains more than one DNA sequence encoding this CDR3. The rearrangement links TRBV27 to TRBJ2-7; tentatively, D is TRBD1 or TRBD2 (5 bases each). CDR3 length: 13 amino acids. Germline CDR1 reads MNHEY; CDR2 reads SMNVEV (reference sequence). V gave up 2 bases and J gave up 4 bases, with 9 bases separating them. CDR3 sequence: CASSLGTQYEQYF. The CDR3 DNA reads TGTGCCAGCAGTTTAGGGACCCAATACGAGCAGTACTTC.

The rearrangement links TRBV7-2 to TRBJ1-1; D call uncertain. The CDR3 has 12 residues. CDR1 and CDR2 from the germline V gene are SGHTA and FQGNSA. Trimming took 2 bases from V and 7 from J, leaving 8 bases between them. This CDR3 reads CASSLSQFEAFF. In DNA, the CDR3 is TGTGCCAGCAGCTTAAGCCAGTTTGAAGCTTTCTTT. The full variable domain, with the rest looked up from reference TRBV7-2 and TRBJ1-1, is GAGVSQSPSNKVTEKGKDVELRCDPISGHTALYWYRQSLGQGLEFLIYFQGNSAPDKSGLPSDRFSAERTGGSVSTLTIQRTQQEDSAVYLCASSLSQFEAFFGQGTRLTVV.

The rearrangement links TRBV6-2 or TRBV6-3 to TRBJ1-6; D unresolved. V shed 5 bases and J shed 7 bases, with 12 bases lying between them. This CDR3 contains 14 residues. Germline-derived CDR1 and CDR2 are MNHEY and SVGEGT. The CDR3 loop is CASSPSSLNSPLHF. The CDR3 DNA follows: TGTGCCAGCAGTCCCTCTTCTTTAAATTCACCCCTCCACTTT.

The V and J genes are TRBV28 and TRBJ1-2, with 8 bases identical to TRBD1. V dropped 5 bases and J dropped 7; count of bases not matched to a gene: 12. Looked up from germline, CDR1 is MDHEN and CDR2 is SYDVKM. CDR3 length: 15 amino acids. The DNA of the CDR3 is TGTGCCAGCAGTCGACATGGACAGGGTGAGAGTGGCTACACCTTC. It is translated as CASSRHGQGESGYTF.

This chain connects TRBV29-1 to TRBJ1-1; 8 positions agree with TRBD1. The CDR3 runs 13 residues. Trimming removed 7 bases from V and 1 base from J; junction bases left unmatched: 5. The germline V gene has CDR1 SQVTM and CDR2 ANQGSEA. The CDR3 loop reads CSADRGANTEAFF. CDR3 bases: TGCAGCGCCGACAGGGGTGCGAACACTGAAGCTTTCTTT.

The gene calls are TRBV12-3 or TRBV12-4 and TRBJ2-2; D is unresolved. This CDR3 is built from 13 residues. V lost 1 base and J 6 bases, leaving 6 bases between the germline ends. For the CDR3, the DNA is TGTGCCAGCAGTTTAGTAGGGTCCGGGGAGCTGTTTTTT. Translating it yields CASSLVGSGELFF.

V and J are TRBV4-1 and TRBJ2-7; D might be TRBD1 (5 bases). V was clipped by 1 base and J by 5 bases, with 21 bases between them. This CDR3 is 17 amino acids long. The germline V gene has CDR1 MGHRA and CDR2 YSYEKL. CDR3 coding DNA: TGCGCCAGCAGCCAAGTCCCAGGAAGGGGCGGTAGGGACGAGCAGTACTTC. Residues: CASSQVPGRGGRDEQYF.

The chain carries TRBV27 and TRBJ1-3; TRBD1 agrees at 9 bases. V gave up 5 bases and J gave up 4 bases; unmatched junction bases: 9. This CDR3 has 16 amino acids. Germline V gene sequence: CDR1 MNHEY, CDR2 SMNVEV (reference sequence). CDR3 in amino acids: CASSPVQGAPGNTIYF. In DNA form, the CDR3 reads TGTGCCAGCAGTCCCGTACAGGGGGCCCCAGGAAACACCATATATTTT.

This clone was seen just once. The chain uses TRBV16 and TRBJ2-7; 7 bases map to TRBD1. The trim removed 0 bases at V and 6 bases at J, leaving 8 bases unmatched. CDR3 length: 15 residues. Germline V gene lookup returns CDR1 KGHSY and CDR2 FQNENV. CDR3 DNA sequence: TGTGCCAGCAGCCAATCGCGACAGGGCCTCGTCGAGCAGTACTTC. Translating gives CASSQSRQGLVEQYF.

The rearrangement links TRBV3-1 (or the pseudogene TRBV3-2) to TRBJ1-1, with D perhaps TRBD1 (5 bases). Germline V CDR1 and CDR2: LGHDT, YNNKEL (reference sequence). This CDR3 has 14 residues. V was clipped by 1 base and J by 8 bases, with 14 bases between them. In nucleotides, the CDR3 is TGTGCCAGCAGCCAAGCCCCTGGGGGAGGCGAAGCTTTCTTT. It yields the protein CASSQAPGGGEAFF.

V gene TRBV24-1 combines with J gene TRBJ2-5; 9 nucleotides agree with TRBD1. This CDR3 is built from 16 residues. The germline CDR1 and CDR2 sequences are KGHDR and SFDVKD. Trimming cost V 4 bases and J 2 bases; bases outside gene matches: 7. The CDR3 loop reads CATSDPRQGVQETQYF. The CDR3 nucleotides are TGTGCCACCAGTGACCCCAGACAGGGGGTACAAGAGACCCAGTACTTC.

This clone appeared a single time. This may be a read error, as it is one base from a much larger clone. The V and J genes are TRBV6-5 and TRBJ2-2; perhaps TRBD1 as D (6 bases). Germline V gene sequence: CDR1 MNHEY, CDR2 SVGAGI. Trimming took off 4 bases at V and 0 bases at J, with 9 bases between the two ends. The CDR3 runs to 15 residues. CDR3 in amino acids: CASSSGTPNTGELFF. In nucleotides, the CDR3 is TGTGCCAGCAGTTCCGGGACACCGAACACCGGGGAGCTGTTTTTT.

The V and J genes are TRBV19 and TRBJ1-3; 8 nucleotides align to TRBD1. V was clipped by 7 bases and J by 0 bases; unmatched bases: 14. Looked up from germline, CDR1 is LNHDA and CDR2 is SQIVND (reference sequence). The CDR3 runs 18 residues. The CDR3 DNA reads as TGTGCCAGTACCCCGACCCCCAGACAGGGGTTCTCTGGAAACACCATATATTTT. Translated, it gives CASTPTPRQGFSGNTIYF.

This chain links TRBV19 with TRBJ1-6; D possibly corresponds to TRBD1 (6 bases). The V and J ends lost 4 bases and 5 bases respectively, with 9 bases between them. Looked up from germline, CDR1 is LNHDA and CDR2 is SQIVND (reference sequence). The CDR3 has 14 amino acids. CDR3 amino acids: CASSNQGNNSPLHF. The CDR3 DNA sequence: TGTGCCAGTAGTAACCAGGGGAATAATTCACCCCTCCACTTT.

The rearrangement joins TRBV7-3 to TRBJ1-1; D might be TRBD1 (5 bases). Looked up from germline, CDR1 is SGHTA and CDR2 is FQGTGA. The CDR3 has 15 amino acids. Trimming left V 2 bases short and J 9 bases short, with 19 bases between. In nucleotides, the CDR3 is TGTGCCAGCAGCTTAGACGGAAGGGCTGAGGGGAAAGCTTTCTTT. Its translation is CASSLDGRAEGKAFF.

The chain links TRBV5-4 to TRBJ2-2, with no clear D. The V end lost 3 bases, the J end lost 8 bases, and 14 bases lay between the germline ends. The CDR3 runs to 14 residues. Looked up from germline, CDR1 is SGHNT and CDR2 is YYREEE (reference sequence). CDR3 in amino acids: CASSSSRVIGELFF. CDR3 bases: TGTGCCAGCAGCTCTAGTAGGGTCATTGGGGAGCTGTTTTTT.

The chain uses TRBV10-3 and TRBJ2-7; TRBD2 might be the D (6 bases). The V gene's germline CDR1 is ENHRY and CDR2 SYGVKD. Trimming pared 3 bases from V and 1 base from J, leaving 10 bases between. The CDR3 covers 14 residues. The CDR3 here is CAISDTGGSYEQYF. CDR3 in DNA: TGTGCCATCAGTGATACCGGAGGGTCCTACGAGCAGTACTTC.

The chain has TRBV19 and TRBJ1-1; D ambiguous. Germline V gives CDR1 LNHDA, CDR2 SQIVND (reference sequence). The V end was cut by 2 bases, the J end by 1 base, with 5 bases between. CDR3 length: 13 residues. CDR3 nucleotide sequence: TGTGCCAGTAGTATAAGGGCGAACACTGAAGCTTTCTTT. Amino acids: CASSIRANTEAFF.

The gene calls are TRBV7-9 and TRBJ1-2; D uncertain. This CDR3 comprises 14 residues. Between the trimmed V and J ends, which lost 5 bases and 2 bases, there was a span of 12 bases. Germline CDR1 SEHNR, CDR2 FQNEAQ (reference sequence). The CDR3, as DNA: TGTGCCAGCAGCATGGGAGTAGTCAACTATGGCTACACCTTC. Translated: CASSMGVVNYGYTF.

This chain's CDR3 is CAIMRGTEAFF. For the CDR3, the DNA is TGTGCCATCATGAGGGGCACTGAAGCTTTCTTT. The chain couples TRBV10-3 to TRBJ1-1; the D gene is possibly TRBD1 (5 bases). The CDR3 spans 11 residues. V lost 7 bases to trimming and J lost 4 bases, with 7 bases between them. Per the germline V gene, CDR1 is ENHRY and CDR2 is SYGVKD.

The genes are TRBV10-1 and TRBJ1-2; possible D gene TRBD1, 6 bases. Trimming removed 5 bases at V and 3 bases at J, with 13 bases between. This CDR3 has 14 residues. The germline V gene encodes CDR1 WNHNN and CDR2 SYGVQD (reference sequence). The CDR3, as DNA: TGCGCCAGCAGTCACCCAGGGGCGGACTATGGCTACACCTTC. This translates into CASSHPGADYGYTF.

V gene TRBV19 combines with J gene TRBJ1-1, with D possibly TRBD1 on 5 matching bases. Germline V gene sequence: CDR1 LNHDA, CDR2 SQIVND (reference sequence). Trimming shortened V by 4 bases and J by 6 bases, and 15 bases separated the two germline ends. CDR3 length: 14 residues. The CDR3: CASSTPGLGPEAFF. The CDR3 DNA follows: TGTGCCAGTAGTACCCCAGGTCTGGGGCCTGAAGCTTTCTTT.